This is a list of T cell receptor beta chains from one sample in a study of T cell repertoires in cytomegalovirus infection. TCRdb recomputed calls from the reads with MiXCR, one row per CDR3 protein. This repertoire shows 250,000 or so distinct CDR3 sequences, 9% to 15% found once; its top ten account for approximately 1.6%. Sequenced: PBMCs. The source of these receptors is a human donor in good health (CMV status not recorded). Some clones in this sample may be carry-over from other donors' samples. Each CDR3 is given with its conserved first and last residue.

J gene,V gene,CDR3 protein
TRBJ1-1,TRBV10-3,CAISESGTVTEAFF
TRBJ1-1,TRBV7-8,CASSSQDREGTEAFF
TRBJ2-5,TRBV2,CASSEELAGAETQYF
TRBJ1-1,TRBV29-1,CSGETGMNTEAFF
TRBJ2-3,TRBV20-1,CSAAGRKGGDTQYF
TRBJ1-1,TRBV28,CASGLTNTEAFF
TRBJ1-1,TRBV18,CASSPEKGKVGAFF
TRBJ1-2,TRBV20-1,CSARDRGANYGYTF
TRBJ2-7,TRBV15,CATSSVPSHEQYF
TRBJ2-1,TRBV7-2,CASSLGTSGGDEQFF
TRBJ1-2,TRBV7-3,CASSLTGQGLTTF
TRBJ2-7,TRBV11-2,CASSLGGTGHHEQYF
TRBJ2-6,TRBV7-2,CASSLAASSGANVLTF
TRBJ2-3,TRBV28,CASSLRGLAGVDTQYF
TRBJ1-4,TRBV20-1,CSARHLGTAGAEKLFF
TRBJ1-4,TRBV19,CASSIFRGGDEKLFF
TRBJ2-5,TRBV4-3,CASSQVGSSGETQYF
TRBJ2-1,TRBV11-2,CASSLGGARAHNEQFF
TRBJ2-2,TRBV5-4,CASSKLALNTGELFF
TRBJ2-1,TRBV11-3,CASSLVGQSSYNEQFF
TRBJ2-1,TRBV6-6,CASVTGPSYNEQFF
TRBJ2-1,TRBV5-5,CASSLSGTSGTNEQFF
TRBJ1-6,TRBV7-8,CASSPPGLNSPLHF
TRBJ2-5,TRBV19,CASSIGDHQETQYF
TRBJ2-6,TRBV12-3/TRBV12-4,CASSYLGANSGANVLTF
TRBJ1-1,TRBV29-1,CSVEEFTGRGTEAFF